The present entry profiles one T cell receptor beta chain with its context. The repertoire was sequenced with immunoSEQ multiplex PCR; TCRdb's copy has only in-frame clones and lacks some. The sample has under 40,000 clones; 80% to 85% are singletons. The entry originates in a study of T cells in narcolepsy. The wider study: Enrolled donors included narcolepsy type 1 or type 2 patients and healthy controls.

The sequence was obtained from a human donor in good health. What was sequenced was memory (CD45RA-) CD4+ T cells from blood.

The CDR3 DNA reads as TGTGCCAGCAGCCCGGGAGGATATGGCTACACCTTC. It yields the protein CASSPGGYGYTF. The chain has TRBV27 and TRBJ1-2, with D hard to call. The germline gives CDR1 MNHEY, CDR2 SMNVEV (reference sequence). The CDR3 loop spans 12 amino acids. Trimming took off 6 bases at V and 5 bases at J, with 10 bases between the two ends.